This T cell receptor (beta chain) emerged from a study of shared clonotypes between healthy human individuals (dated by TCRdb to between 2020 and 2021). For the wider study: A few men and a couple of women, aged 18 to 49 years, made up the cohort. Each donor's leukapheresis produced roughly between roughly 0.85 and 9.5 billion PBMCs. The study deeply sequenced blood TCR repertoires of roughly five healthy adults to estimate repertoire size and the extent of clonotype sharing between individuals. Different laboratories and diverse techniques were used to prepare libraries and sequence TCR repertoires, to increase sequencing depth and limit assay-specific biases. For each donor, CD4 naive and CD4 memory were each run on three plates, CD8 naive on two plates, and CD8 memory on one plate.

CDR1 and CDR2 were assigned from the germline V gene as LGHNA and YNFKEQ. Relative to germline, V is 0 bases shorter and J is 0 bases shorter, with 9 bases between their ends. Its CDR3 holds 16 amino acids, cysteine through phenylalanine. CDR3 DNA only is kept here, 48 bases in frame from base 1. Results and caveats for the whole study, not just this receptor: The genetic and exposure-history diversity represented was limited by the small number of donors. Based on pairwise subsampling, the degree of clonotype sharing among donors was expected to be affected by sequencing depth. Larger estimated clonotype richness was generally found for naive subsets than for memory subsets. Clonotypes shared by all four sorted-subset donors showed higher generation probabilities than non-shared clonotypes. Only blood was sampled, and tissue TCR repertoires likely differ from those in blood. Sharing across four donors was observed for roughly 5.4% of naive CD4, less than 4% of naive CD8, 2% to 2.5% of memory CD4, and about 0.4% of memory CD8 clonotypes. Incomplete sequencing was indicated by rarefaction of sorted-subset datasets, despite the large sequencing depth.

Using the deep immunoSEQ assay, multiplex PCR amplified TCR CDR3 regions from genomic DNA. Extracted genomic DNA from each cell subset was spread evenly across all wells of several immunoSEQ 96-well plates, with each plate serving as a replicate. For sorted subsets, each replicate PCR was loaded with about 0.2 ug genomic DNA, equivalent to approximately 27,000 T cell genomes. Purified libraries were quantified with a Qubit 3.0 fluorometer, sized on a Bioanalyzer 2100, and re-quantified with the KAPA Library Quantification kit. Each immunoSEQ 96-well plate was sequenced on its own single-read 150-cycle Illumina NextSeq 550 flow cell. Under the source paper's analysis protocol: Because only junctional sequences without quality scores were contained in the immunoSEQ output, filtering matching that applied to full-length reads could not be performed. Sequences were annotated with PyIR, a Python wrapper for IgBLAST v1.9, using IMGT germline references to assign V/J genes and CDR3. Reads with weak V/J assignments (E-value above 1e-6), missing CDR3, stop codons, out-of-frame junctions, or ambiguous translated residues were removed. A V3J clonotype was defined by an identical inferred V gene, J gene, and CDR3 amino acid sequence. The percentage overlap between two repertoires was calculated by dividing the number of shared unique clonotypes by the size of the smaller repertoire. Three approaches were used to assess repertoire richness: RTK rarefaction, the Chao1 estimator, and Recon v2.1 estimates of unobserved clonotypes. OLGA was used to compute generation probabilities for all TCRbeta clonotypes that the gDNA method yielded from a few donors. In TCRdb, the immuneACCESS table is reduced to in-frame sequences with V and J assigned. These tables do not hold every clone; where another copy was compared, an unresolved V gene accounts for under half, and the others remain unexplained. V, J and clone size reflect that table, while D and trimming were determined from the DNA. The sample profile shows some 2 million clones; less than 95% of them were found once. The top ten clones comprise around 1.2% of the sample.

CD8 naive samples consisted of CD45RO-negative cells that were positively selected for CCR7, yielding a CD45RA+CCR7+ population without TemRA cells. The donors were healthy, HIV-negative adults who had no recently reported acute infections or vaccinations. All donors were Caucasian adults living in Nashville, Tennessee, USA. After blood collection by leukapheresis, PBMCs were isolated using Ficoll-Histopaque density gradient centrifugation and then cryopreserved in the vapor phase of liquid nitrogen. Purity and quantity of every magnetically sorted T cell population were checked by analytical flow cytometry. Each sorted fraction had its genomic DNA isolated and then quantified by UV absorbance on a Nanodrop 2000c. Comment on this clone: Its antigen is currently not known. No base quality information exists; no much larger clone differs at one position.

Sequenced material: naive CD8+ T cells sorted from blood. The cell subset or site label corresponds to: CD45RA+CCR7+. The TCR was taken from a man younger than 30 in good health. The rearrangement combines TRBV4-2 with TRBJ2-1; the D gene is unclear. The CDR3 reads as follows: CASSQDQISSYNEQFF. The sequenced DNA is TGTGCCAGCAGCCAAGACCAGATTAGCTCCTACAATGAGCAGTTCTTC.